The 16 T cell receptor beta chains below come from one sample, sequenced in a study of regulatory T cells in long-lasting Graves disease. Time point of the sample: persistent/refractory GD, antithyroid drugs over 5 years with positive TRAb. From PBMCs, RNA was extracted and then used to make the TCR library. Building the TCR beta libraries relied on iRepertoire HTBI primers, and CDR3 regions underwent Arm-PCR. Via MiXCR, TCRdb re-called the multiplex PCR reads, giving one row per CDR3 protein. This sample carries around 460,000 distinct CDR3 sequences, approximately 23% of them seen once, and the ten largest clones take about an eighth. The input for sequencing was peripheral blood mononuclear cells (PBMCs), taken when the disease was refractory, from a patient treated with antithyroid drugs. The receptors here all came from a female donor with Graves disease.

In its sample, this clonotype was seen many times. The chain links TRBV28 to TRBJ2-2; D is unclear. Deletions cut 4 bases from V and 8 bases from J, with 14 bases between. Germline CDR1 and CDR2: MDHEN and SYDVKM. This CDR3 has 14 residues. CDR3 DNA: TGTGCCAGCAGTTCCACCGTCCAGTGGGGGGAGCTGTTTTTT. Its translation is CASSSTVQWGELFF.

In this sample, this clonotype turned up many times. V usage is TRBV30 and J usage is TRBJ1-6; D is unresolved. The germline V gene encodes CDR1 GTSNPN and CDR2 SVGIG (reference sequence). Between the trimmed V and J ends, which lost 8 bases and 10 bases, there was a span of 15 bases. The CDR3 has 12 residues. CDR3 nucleotides: TGTGCCACAGACGGCCTCGGATCACCCCTCCACTTT. Its translation is CATDGLGSPLHF.

V and J are TRBV7-9 and TRBJ2-2; maybe TRBD1 (5 bases). CDR3 length equals 15 residues. Germline V gene data show CDR1 as SEHNR and CDR2 as FQNEAQ (reference sequence). Trimming pared 4 bases from V and 1 base from J, leaving 10 bases between. The CDR3 spells CASSSQGQNTGELFF. The CDR3 DNA sequence: TGTGCCAGCAGCTCCCAGGGCCAGAACACCGGGGAGCTGTTTTTT.

This clonotype has ten or more counts. The rearrangement links TRBV28 to TRBJ1-2, with D possibly being TRBD1 (6 bases). The CDR3 is 14 amino acids. Looked up from germline, CDR1 is MDHEN and CDR2 is SYDVKM. V was cut by 10 bases and J by 4 bases, with 19 bases left in between. The CDR3 reads CAIQSGQGFYGYTF. The CDR3 bases are TGTGCCATCCAATCGGGACAAGGATTCTATGGCTACACCTTC.

CDR3 residues: CASSYVGYHNEQFF. The CDR3 bases are TGTGCCAGCAGTTATGTCGGATACCACAATGAGCAGTTCTTC. The rearrangement uses TRBV28 and TRBJ2-1; D is uncertain. V lost 4 bases to trimming and J lost 5 bases, with 12 bases between them. This CDR3 has 14 amino acids. In germline, CDR1 is MDHEN, CDR2 SYDVKM.

This clonotype was counted ten times or more. CDR3 in DNA: TGTGCCAGCAGTTCGGGCCTTATTAGGGCCGGCAATCAGCCCCAGCATTTT. This sequence encodes CASSSGLIRAGNQPQHF. The chain joins TRBV6-2 or TRBV6-3 to TRBJ1-5, with D unclear. V lost 4 bases and J 2 bases, leaving 18 bases between the germline ends. This CDR3 region has 17 residues. The germline CDR1 and CDR2 sequences are MNHEY and SVGEGT.

This clonotype occurred many times. The chain joins TRBV12-3 or TRBV12-4 to TRBJ1-1; the D gene is possibly TRBD1 (5 bases). The CDR3 length is 13 residues. Trimming stripped 6 bases from V and 4 bases from J, with 12 bases between. The CDR3 DNA is TGTGCCAGCAGCTTGGGGGAAGGCACTGAAGCTTTCTTT. It specifies CASSLGEGTEAFF.

This clonotype was counted a few times. The chain employs TRBV7-2 and TRBJ2-3, with 9 bases matching TRBD1. There are 14 residues in the CDR3. Losses at the gene ends were 6 bases for V and 3 bases for J; bases not matched to a gene: 4. Per germline, CDR1 SGHTA and CDR2 FQGNSA. CDR3 amino acids: CASRWDRATDTQYF. CDR3 DNA: TGTGCCAGCAGATGGGACAGGGCAACAGATACGCAGTATTTT.

The chain couples TRBV20-1 to TRBJ2-7, with TRBD2 matching over 7 bases. The CDR3 sequence is 13 residues long. The germline V gene has CDR1 DFQATT and CDR2 SNEGSKA (reference sequence). The V segment lost 3 bases and the J segment 3 bases; nucleotides outside the gene matches: 5. CDR3 coding DNA: TGCAGTGCTAGGGGGCTAGCGGTCTACGAGCAGTACTTC. It is translated as CSARGLAVYEQYF.

The rearrangement links TRBV7-2 to TRBJ1-6; D gene unclear. CDR1 and CDR2 (germline): SGHTA, FQGNSA. The CDR3 contains 14 residues. Between the trimmed V and J ends, which lost 10 bases and 7 bases, there was a span of 17 bases. CDR3 nucleotides: TGTGCCAACTCGGCCGTGACGAGGAATTCACCCCTCCACTTT. Protein sequence: CANSAVTRNSPLHF.

This chain uses TRBV29-1 with TRBJ2-4; weak D call: TRBD2 (6 bases). Germline values: CDR1 SQVTM, CDR2 ANQGSEA. The CDR3 totals 13 residues. Trimming stripped 7 bases from V and 1 base from J, with 11 bases between. This CDR3 is CSARAGAKNIQYF. CDR3 DNA sequence: TGCAGCGCCAGGGCGGGGGCCAAAAACATTCAGTACTTC.

This clonotype was recorded at least ten times. V usage is TRBV28 and J usage is TRBJ2-7; D uncertain. The V end lost 6 bases, the J end lost 3 bases, and 15 bases lay between the germline ends. The length of the CDR3 is 14 residues. Germline assignment: CDR1 MDHEN and CDR2 SYDVKM. The CDR3 loop is CASRVPVSSYEQYF. In nucleotides, the CDR3 is TGTGCCAGCAGGGTGCCAGTCTCCAGCTACGAGCAGTACTTC.

At least ten counts were recorded for this clonotype. The genes are TRBV20-1 and TRBJ2-5; the D is unclear. The CDR3 loop spans 12 amino acids. V shed 7 bases and J shed 2 bases, with 11 bases lying between them. CDR1 is DFQATT and CDR2 is SNEGSKA in the germline V gene (reference sequence). The DNA of the CDR3 is TGCAGTGTTCTACGGGTGCAAGAGACCCAGTACTTC. Translation gives CSVLRVQETQYF.

The rearrangement joins TRBV5-5 to TRBJ2-7; D perhaps matches TRBD1 (5 bases). The CDR3 has 14 amino acids. Germline values: CDR1 SGHKS, CDR2 YYEKEE (reference sequence). The germline V and J ends were trimmed by 5 bases and 3 bases, with 15 bases remaining between them. Here the CDR3 reads CASSSPGYRYEQYF. The CDR3 DNA reads TGTGCCAGCAGTTCCCCAGGGTACCGCTACGAGCAGTACTTC.

This clonotype was picked up a small number of times. The chain's CDR3 is CASSAGDLSSYNSPLHF. In DNA, the CDR3 is TGTGCCAGCAGCGCAGGGGATTTGAGCTCCTATAATTCACCCCTCCACTTT. The V and J genes are TRBV9 and TRBJ1-6; D might be TRBD1 (6 bases). With 3 bases removed from V and 0 bases from J, the gap between germline ends came to 13 bases. In germline, CDR1 is SGDLS, CDR2 YYNGEE. CDR3 length: 17 residues.

There are many counts of this clonotype. The chain links TRBV12-3 or TRBV12-4 to TRBJ1-2; 8 bases agree with TRBD1. The length of the CDR3 is 14 residues. V was pared by 5 bases and J by 4 bases, with 6 bases of the junction left unmatched. DNA of the CDR3: TGTGCCAGCAGTGCCGGGGACAGGAGCTATGGCTACACCTTC. Translated: CASSAGDRSYGYTF.